This TCR beta chain was profiled in a study of CD8 T cells in ankylosing spondylitis. Overall study findings and caveats: Made up of eight highly homologous variants, a TCR beta motif appeared characteristic of ankylosing spondylitis blood. Disease-linked clones displayed a CD8+ phenotype and appeared relatively rarely in peripheral blood. Disease-linked clones reportedly showed significant enrichment in matched ankylosing spondylitis synovial fluid.

A word on this clonotype: As yet, its antigen is unknown.

Construction of TCR beta libraries was performed using quantitative 5'-RACE with molecular barcodes. TCRdb reprocessed the 5' RACE reads via MiXCR and lists one record per CDR3 protein. The sample holds over 700,000 distinct CDR3 sequences, under 20% seen once. V lost 5 bases to trimming and J lost 0 bases, with 8 bases between them. Germline V gives CDR1 SGHAT, CDR2 FQNNGV. The CDR3 is 14 residues long. The clonotype was recovered from a male donor with ankylosing spondylitis. The chain recombines TRBV11-2 with TRBJ2-1, with D hard to call. The sample consisted of blood, either unsorted or a sorted T cell fraction (not recorded which). The CDR3 sequence is CASSHLVSYNEQFF. In DNA, the CDR3 is TGTGCCAGCAGCCACCTAGTCTCCTACAATGAGCAGTTCTTC.